A selection of T cell receptor beta chains follows, all from one sample in a study of blood T cell repertoires in COVID-19. Using immunoSEQ multiplex PCR, the repertoire was profiled, and TCRdb retains in-frame clones only, with some absent. The data show over 200,000 clones, over 70% seen once. Input material: peripheral blood. Receptors originate from a woman of 80 years or more with acute or convalescent COVID-19. Each CDR3 is given with its conserved first and last residue. Fields, in order: CDR3 protein, CDR3 DNA, J gene, V gene, D gene, clone size. The D gene is left open where the match is weak. Not every row has a clone size; where given, it reads once, few, many or a size class.

CDR3: CASGGRGRDIQYF
DNA: TGTGCCAGCGGAGGCAGGGGGCGAGACATTCAGTACTTC
J: TRBJ2-4
V: TRBV7-2
D: TRBD1
size: once

CDR3: CASSLALGTAYEQYF
DNA: TGTGCCAGCAGCTTGGCTCTGGGGACAGCCTACGAGCAGTACTTC
J: TRBJ2-7
V: TRBV5-4
D: TRBD1
size: -

CDR3: CASSMRGLALYGNQPQHF
DNA: TGTGCCAGTAGTATGAGGGGGTTAGCGCTTTATGGCAATCAGCCCCAGCATTTT
J: TRBJ1-5
V: TRBV19
D: -
size: -

CDR3: CAWSVGGYEQYF
DNA: TGTGCCTGGAGTGTAGGAGGGTACGAGCAGTACTTC
J: TRBJ2-7
V: TRBV30
D: -
size: few

CDR3: CASSFWTDLNTGELFF
DNA: TGTGCCAGCTCATTTTGGACAGACCTTAACACCGGGGAGCTGTTTTTT
J: TRBJ2-2
V: TRBV18
D: -
size: -

CDR3: CASSQDSRALSYEQYF
DNA: TGTGCCAGCAGCCAAGATAGTCGCGCGCTCTCCTACGAGCAGTACTTC
J: TRBJ2-7
V: TRBV3-1/TRBV3-2
D: -
size: -

CDR3: CASSHRDRVFSGNTIYF
DNA: TGTGCCAGCAGCCATCGGGACAGGGTTTTTTCTGGAAACACCATATATTTT
J: TRBJ1-3
V: TRBV16
D: TRBD1
size: -

CDR3: CASGLQVPSAAFF
DNA: TGTGCCAGTGGATTACAGGTGCCCTCGGCGGCTTTCTTT
J: TRBJ1-1
V: TRBV19
D: -
size: -

CDR3: CASSLTSSGYYNEQFF
DNA: TGCGCCAGCAGCTTGACCTCTAGCGGATACTACAATGAGCAGTTCTTC
J: TRBJ2-1
V: TRBV5-1
D: TRBD2
size: -

CDR3: CASSPGQGGVNQPQHF
DNA: TGTGCCAGCTCACCAGGGCAGGGAGGAGTCAATCAGCCCCAGCATTTT
J: TRBJ1-5
V: TRBV18
D: -
size: -

CDR3: CASTESLDTQYF
DNA: TGTGCCAGCACCGAGTCGTTAGATACGCAGTATTTT
J: TRBJ2-3
V: TRBV12-3/TRBV12-4
D: -
size: few

CDR3: CASSHYGTNYGYTF
DNA: TGTGCCAGCAGCCACTACGGGACTAACTATGGCTACACCTTC
J: TRBJ1-2
V: TRBV3-1/TRBV3-2
D: -
size: -